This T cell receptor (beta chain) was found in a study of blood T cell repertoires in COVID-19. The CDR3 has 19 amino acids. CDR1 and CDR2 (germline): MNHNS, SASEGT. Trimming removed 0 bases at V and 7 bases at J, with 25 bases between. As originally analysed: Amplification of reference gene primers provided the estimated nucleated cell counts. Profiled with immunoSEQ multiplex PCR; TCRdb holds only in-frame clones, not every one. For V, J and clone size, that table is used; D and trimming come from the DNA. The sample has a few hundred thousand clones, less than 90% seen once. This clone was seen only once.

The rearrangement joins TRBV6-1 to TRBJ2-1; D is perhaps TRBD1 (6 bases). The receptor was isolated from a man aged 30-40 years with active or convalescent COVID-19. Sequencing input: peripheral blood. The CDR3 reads CASSEATSSRGIRANEQFF. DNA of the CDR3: TGTGCCAGCAGTGAAGCCACAAGCTCTAGGGGGATCCGGGCGAATGAGCAGTTCTTC.